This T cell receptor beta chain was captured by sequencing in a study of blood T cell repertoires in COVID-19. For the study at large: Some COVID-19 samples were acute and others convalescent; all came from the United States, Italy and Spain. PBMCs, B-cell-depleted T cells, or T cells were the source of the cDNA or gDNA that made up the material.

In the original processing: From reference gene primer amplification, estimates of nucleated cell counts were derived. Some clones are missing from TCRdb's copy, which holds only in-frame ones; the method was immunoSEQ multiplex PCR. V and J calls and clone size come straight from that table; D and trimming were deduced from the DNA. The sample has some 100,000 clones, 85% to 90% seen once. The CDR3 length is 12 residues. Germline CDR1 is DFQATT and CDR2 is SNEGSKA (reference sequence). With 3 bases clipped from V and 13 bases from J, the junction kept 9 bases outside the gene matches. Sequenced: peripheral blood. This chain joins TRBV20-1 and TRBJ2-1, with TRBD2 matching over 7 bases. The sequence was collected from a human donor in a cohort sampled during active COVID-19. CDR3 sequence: CSASRTSQGQFF. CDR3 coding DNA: TGCAGTGCTAGTAGGACTAGTCAGGGTCAGTTCTTC.